A selection of T cell receptor beta chains follows, all from one sample in a study of T cell responses to AZD1222 COVID-19 vaccine. Profiled with immunoSEQ multiplex PCR; TCRdb holds only in-frame clones, not every one. The sample contains around 110,000 clones, around 91% of which appear only once. The sample consisted of peripheral blood, taken on day 0 of AZD1222 vaccination. The receptors here all came from an adult in good health. CDR3s include the opening cysteine and the closing phenylalanine or tryptophan. The D gene is left open where the match is weak. Clone size is shown for a subset of rows, as once, few, many or a class of expanded clone.

size | J | D | V | DNA | CDR3
NA | TRBJ2-5 | NA | TRBV5-6 | TGTGCCAGCAGCTTGGTCAGGAGCCAAGAGACCCAGTACTTC | CASSLVRSQETQYF
NA | TRBJ2-5 | TRBD2 | TRBV4-3 | TGCGCCAGCAGCCAAGATTACCTAGCGGGAGTTTCGCCCGAGACCCAGTACTTC | CASSQDYLAGVSPETQYF
NA | TRBJ1-2 | NA | TRBV6-5 | TGTGCCAGCAGTCCCCAAAGGGGGGCCGTCTATGGCTACACCTTC | CASSPQRGAVYGYTF
NA | TRBJ1-2 | TRBD1 | TRBV7-8 | TGTGCCAGCAGCTATCTAACCGGGACAGGGGATGGCTACACCTTC | CASSYLTGTGDGYTF
NA | TRBJ1-5 | NA | TRBV6-5 | TGTGCCAGCAGCGACATTAGCAATCAGCCCCAGCATTTT | CASSDISNQPQHF
NA | TRBJ1-2 | TRBD1 | TRBV4-1 | TGCGCCAGCAGCCAAGGCCCCCGGGACAGGGGGCGCAAGGGCTATGGCTACACCTTC | CASSQGPRDRGRKGYGYTF
NA | TRBJ2-1 | TRBD2 | TRBV10-1 | TGCGCCAGCGTCAGGACTAGCTACCACAATGAGCAGTTCTTC | CASVRTSYHNEQFF
NA | TRBJ1-2 | NA | TRBV4-1 | TGCGCCAGCAGCCAAGACGGTCGTCCGGGGAACTATGGCTACACCTTC | CASSQDGRPGNYGYTF
NA | TRBJ2-1 | TRBD2 | TRBV9 | TGTGCCAGCAGCGTAGGGAGCGGGAGGAATGAGCAGTTCTTC | CASSVGSGRNEQFF
NA | TRBJ1-2 | NA | TRBV29-1 | TGCAGCGTTGAAGGCGTCGCCGAGGGTGGCTACACCTTC | CSVEGVAEGGYTF
few | TRBJ1-2 | TRBD1 | TRBV30 | TGTGCCTGGAGTGTAGGACAGGGGGCTCCCTATGGCTACACCTTC | CAWSVGQGAPYGYTF
NA | TRBJ2-1 | TRBD2 | TRBV15 | TGTGCCACCAGCAGAGAGCGGACTAGCGGGCTACTAGGGGAGAATGAGCAGTTCTTC | CATSRERTSGLLGENEQFF
NA | TRBJ2-7 | NA | TRBV30 | TGTGCCTGGAGTCCCCCACAAGTAACAATCTACGAGCAGTACTTC | CAWSPPQVTIYEQYF
NA | TRBJ2-6 | NA | TRBV11-2 | TGTGCCGCCCGATTGGGGTTGGGGGCCAACGTCCTGACTTTC | CAARLGLGANVLTF
once | TRBJ1-1 | TRBD1 | TRBV6-6 | TGTGCCAGCACCTTCGGGACAGGGAACACTGAAGCTTTCTTT | CASTFGTGNTEAFF
NA | TRBJ1-1 | NA | TRBV18 | TGTGCCAGCTCATCAACCAACAGGGACGGGGCTTTCTTT | CASSSTNRDGAFF
once | TRBJ1-2 | TRBD1 | TRBV7-8 | TGTGCCAGCAGCGTAGACAGGGGCAGAAACTATGGCTACACCTTC | CASSVDRGRNYGYTF
NA | TRBJ2-2 | TRBD1 | TRBV5-1 | TGCGCCAGCAGCTTGGTACCACAGGGGCCTACGAACACCGGGGAGCTGTTTTTT | CASSLVPQGPTNTGELFF
NA | TRBJ2-6 | NA | TRBV25-1 | TGTGCCAGCAGTGGTACGCAGCACTCTGGGGCCAACGTCCTGACTTTC | CASSGTQHSGANVLTF
NA | TRBJ2-2 | NA | TRBV5-8 | TGTGCCAGCAGCTATTCAGGGAATACCGGGGAGCTGTTTTTT | CASSYSGNTGELFF
NA | TRBJ2-7 | NA | TRBV18 | TGTGCCAGCTCACCACCCGGGACAGCGGGGTTGTGGGAGCAGTACTTC | CASSPPGTAGLWEQYF
NA | TRBJ1-1 | NA | TRBV28 | TGTGCCAGCAGCCGGGGGACTGAAGCTTTCTTT | CASSRGTEAFF
NA | TRBJ1-1 | TRBD1 | TRBV11-2 | TGTGCCAGCAGCTACACAGGGGGAGGCCTGTCCACTGAAGCTTTCTTT | CASSYTGGGLSTEAFF
NA | TRBJ2-1 | TRBD2 | TRBV7-3 | TGTGCCAGCAGTCCCCCGGGACTAACTTACAATGAGCAGTTCTTC | CASSPPGLTYNEQFF
once | TRBJ2-3 | NA | TRBV4-1 | TGCGCCAGCACCCCCTCTCCAGTTTGGGTTGGAAAACCTAGCACAGATACGCAGTATTTT | CASTPSPVWVGKPSTDTQYF
NA | TRBJ2-1 | TRBD2 | TRBV7-2 | TGTGCCAGCAGCTTAGCGTCCGGGACTAGCGGGAGAGACGGACAGTTCTTC | CASSLASGTSGRDGQFF
NA | TRBJ1-1 | NA | TRBV19 | TGTGCCAGTAGTACCCCGGTTACGGCTTTCTTT | CASSTPVTAFF
NA | TRBJ2-1 | NA | TRBV7-2 | TGTGCCAGCAGCTTAGCGAAGGGGGGAATAGGAGGCAATGAGCAGTTCTTC | CASSLAKGGIGGNEQFF
NA | TRBJ2-7 | NA | TRBV7-2 | TGTGCCAGCAGCTTGTTCTCCTACGAGCAGTACTTC | CASSLFSYEQYF
NA | TRBJ1-2 | TRBD1 | TRBV5-1 | TGCGCCAGCAGGGGACAGCCTTATGGCTACACCTTC | CASRGQPYGYTF
once | TRBJ1-2 | NA | TRBV2 | TGTGCCAGCAGTGAAGCCCCCGGGTGGGGGGGGCGCAATGGCTACACCTTC | CASSEAPGWGGRNGYTF
NA | TRBJ1-2 | NA | TRBV5-6 | TGTGCCAGCAGCTTCGCGCATCACTACACCTTC | CASSFAHHYTF
NA | TRBJ2-7 | TRBD1 | TRBV7-9 | TGTGCCAGCAGAACGGAACAGGGGTCTCGGGAGCAGTACTTC | CASRTEQGSREQYF
NA | TRBJ1-6 | NA | TRBV9 | TGTGCCAGCAGCGGGGGCGGCTCCTATAATTCACCCCTCCACTTT | CASSGGGSYNSPLHF
NA | TRBJ1-1 | TRBD1 | TRBV7-9 | TGTGCCAGCAGCTCCCCGGAGTCTGGACAGGCCGCTTTCTTT | CASSSPESGQAAFF
NA | TRBJ1-2 | TRBD1 | TRBV2 | TGTGCCAGCAGGGACAGGGGACTAGCTAACTATGGCTACACCTTC | CASRDRGLANYGYTF
NA | TRBJ1-4 | TRBD1 | TRBV19 | TGTGCCAGTAGCACCGGGACAGTTAATGAAAAACTGTTTTTT | CASSTGTVNEKLFF
once | TRBJ1-4 | NA | TRBV7-9 | TGTGCCAGCAGCTCCAACAGGGCAACTAATGAAAAACTGTTTTTT | CASSSNRATNEKLFF
once | TRBJ1-2 | TRBD1 | TRBV27 | TGTGCCAGCAGTATACAGGGGTTCTATGGCTACACCTTC | CASSIQGFYGYTF
NA | TRBJ1-1 | NA | TRBV24-1 | TGTGCCACCAGTGGAGGGGGAAAGAACACTGAAGCTTTCTTT | CATSGGGKNTEAFF
NA | TRBJ1-1 | NA | TRBV5-6 | TGTGCCAGCAGCTTGTGGAACACTGAAGCTTTCTTT | CASSLWNTEAFF
NA | TRBJ2-1 | NA | TRBV6-5 | TGTGCCAGCAGTACTCAGGGTCGGGAGCAGTTCTTC | CASSTQGREQFF
NA | TRBJ1-2 | NA | TRBV9 | TGTGCCAGCAGCGTAGAGGGTGGGGGTAACTATGGCTACACCTTC | CASSVEGGGNYGYTF
once | TRBJ1-2 | NA | TRBV7-3 | TGTGCCAGCAGCCTAGCGTCGGGGTATGGCTACACCTTC | CASSLASGYGYTF
NA | TRBJ1-6 | NA | TRBV7-3 | TGTGCCAGCAGCCCCAACGCGCGATATAATTCACCCCTCCACTTT | CASSPNARYNSPLHF
NA | TRBJ2-5 | TRBD2 | TRBV3-1/TRBV3-2 | TGTGCCAGCAGCCAAGAGATCGGTCTAGGGAGGGCCTCGGGTGAGGCCCAGTACTTC | CASSQEIGLGRASGEAQYF
NA | TRBJ1-1 | TRBD1 | TRBV20-1 | TGCAGTGCCAGTCGGGACAGCATGAACACTGAAGCTTTCTTT | CSASRDSMNTEAFF
NA | TRBJ1-1 | NA | TRBV19 | TGTGCCAGTAGTATATTGAGGGGTGAAGCTTTCTTT | CASSILRGEAFF
NA | TRBJ1-4 | NA | TRBV19 | TGTGCCAGTAGTAAGTTGGACGGAAATGAAAAACTGTTTTTT | CASSKLDGNEKLFF
NA | TRBJ2-2 | NA | TRBV3-1/TRBV3-2 | TGTGCCAGCAGCCAAGAGGGTGCGAACACCGGGGAGCTGTTTTTT | CASSQEGANTGELFF
NA | TRBJ2-1 | NA | TRBV7-2 | TGTGCCAGCAGCCGGGGACGGAGTTTTTACAATGAGCAGTTCTTC | CASSRGRSFYNEQFF